Shown below are 4 T cell receptor beta chains from a single sample sequenced in a study of blood T cell repertoires in COVID-19. Method: immunoSEQ multiplex PCR; TCRdb's copy keeps in-frame clones and lacks some. In the table there are about 160,000 clones, about 88% of which are singletons. Sample: peripheral blood. Every receptor here comes from a man aged 40-49 years with acute or convalescent COVID-19.

The gene calls are TRBV5-1 and TRBJ1-3, with D uncertain. Germline assignment: CDR1 SGHRS and CDR2 YFSETQ. This CDR3 has 16 residues. Trimming took off 0 bases at V and 0 bases at J, with 10 bases between the two ends. CDR3 DNA sequence: TGCGCCAGCAGCTTGGCCCCCGGTAACTCTGGAAACACCATATATTTT. Encoded protein: CASSLAPGNSGNTIYF.

The chain carries TRBV18 and TRBJ2-7; tentatively, D is TRBD2 (5 bases). There are 14 residues in the CDR3. V was trimmed by 3 bases and J by 6 bases, leaving 15 bases between them. The V gene's germline CDR1 is KGHSH and CDR2 LQKENI. CDR3 in DNA: TGTGCCAGCTCACCGGTACCCACTAGTCTCGAGCAGTACTTC. It is translated as CASSPVPTSLEQYF. The complete variable domain, with remaining parts taken from reference TRBV18 and TRBJ2-7, reads NAGVMQNPRHLVRRRGQEARLRCSPMKGHSHVYWYRQLPEEGLKFMVYLQKENIIDESGMPKERFSAEFPKEGPSILRIQQVVRGDSAAYFCASSPVPTSLEQYFGPGTRLTVT.

This clone was observed a few times. The rearrangement uses TRBV7-3 and TRBJ2-7, with TRBD1 matching 7 bases. With 0 bases clipped from V and 5 bases from J, the junction kept 7 bases outside the gene matches. In germline, CDR1 is SGHTA, CDR2 FQGTGA. This CDR3 is built from 15 residues. The DNA of the CDR3 is TGTGCCAGCAGCTTAACCGCGACAGGGATCCACGAGCAGTACTTC. Protein sequence: CASSLTATGIHEQYF. Based on the CDR3 plus reference TRBV7-3 and TRBJ2-7, the full variable domain is GAGVSQTPSNKVTEKGKYVELRCDPISGHTALYWYRQSLGQGPEFLIYFQGTGAADDSGLPNDRFFAVRPEGSVSTLKIQRTERGDSAVYLCASSLTATGIHEQYFGPGTRLTVT.

The V gene is TRBV5-1, the J gene TRBJ2-2; tentative D call: TRBD2 (6 bases). The CDR3 loop spans 14 amino acids. The germline V gene encodes CDR1 SGHRS and CDR2 YFSETQ. V was cut by 2 bases and J by 6 bases, with 11 bases left in between. The CDR3 bases are TGCGCCAGCAGCTTTGCGGGGCCACCCGGGGAGCTGTTTTTT. This encodes CASSFAGPPGELFF.